This entry describes one TCR beta chain. Its antigen is not known. Unmatched junction bases numbered 6, after V lost 3 bases and J lost 4 bases. Germline V CDR1 and CDR2: MGHRA, YSYEKL. This CDR3 has 16 amino acids. This record belongs to a study of OX40 agonist ivuxolimab in advanced cancers. Study context: It was permissible to have had prior anti-PD-1, anti-PD-L1 or anti-CTLA-4 therapy, and around 40% had some.

On cycle 4 day 1 and cycle 7 day 1, as well as at baseline, blood was sampled. Study-level findings and limits: More expanded clones were seen, on average, in CD8+ T cells than in CD4+.

Profiling relied on immunoSEQ multiplex PCR, and the TCRdb table lists in-frame clones only, not all of them. The sample holds around 70,000 clones, 70% to 85% seen once. This TCR came from an adult with an advanced solid tumor such as melanoma, head and neck, liver or kidney cancer. Specimen: CD4+ or CD8+ T cells sorted from blood, collected in a trial of the OX40 agonist ivuxolimab. The rearrangement links TRBV4-1 to TRBJ2-2; 9 bases align to TRBD1. CDR3 loop: CASSHLDRGGTGELFF. CDR3 sequence (DNA): TGCGCCAGCAGCCACTTGGACAGGGGCGGCACCGGGGAGCTGTTTTTT.